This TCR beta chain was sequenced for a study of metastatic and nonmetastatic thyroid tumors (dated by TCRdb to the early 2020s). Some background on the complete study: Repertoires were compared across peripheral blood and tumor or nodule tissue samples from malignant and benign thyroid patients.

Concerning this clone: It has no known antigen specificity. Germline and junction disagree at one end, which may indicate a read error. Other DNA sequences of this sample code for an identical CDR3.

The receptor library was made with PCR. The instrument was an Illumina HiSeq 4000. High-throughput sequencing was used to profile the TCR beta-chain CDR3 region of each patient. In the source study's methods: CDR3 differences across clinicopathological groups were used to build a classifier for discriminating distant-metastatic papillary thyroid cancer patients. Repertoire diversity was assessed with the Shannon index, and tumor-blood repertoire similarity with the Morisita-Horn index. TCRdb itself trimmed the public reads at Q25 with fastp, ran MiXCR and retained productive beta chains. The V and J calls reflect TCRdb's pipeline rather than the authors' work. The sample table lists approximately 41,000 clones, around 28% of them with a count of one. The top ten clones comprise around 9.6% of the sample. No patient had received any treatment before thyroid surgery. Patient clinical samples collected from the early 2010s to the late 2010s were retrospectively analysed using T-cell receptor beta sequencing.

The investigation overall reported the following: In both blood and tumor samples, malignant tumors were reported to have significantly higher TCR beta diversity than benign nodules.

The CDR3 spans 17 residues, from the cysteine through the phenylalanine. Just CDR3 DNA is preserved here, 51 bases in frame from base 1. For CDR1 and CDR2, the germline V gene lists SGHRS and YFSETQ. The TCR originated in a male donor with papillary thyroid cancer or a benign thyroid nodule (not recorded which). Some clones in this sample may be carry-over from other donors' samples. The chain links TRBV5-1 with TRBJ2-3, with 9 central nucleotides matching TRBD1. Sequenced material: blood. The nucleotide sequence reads TGCGCCAGCAGGGACAGGGGACGACTGGGAGGAGCAGATACACAGTATTTT. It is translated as CASRDRGRLGGADTQYF.